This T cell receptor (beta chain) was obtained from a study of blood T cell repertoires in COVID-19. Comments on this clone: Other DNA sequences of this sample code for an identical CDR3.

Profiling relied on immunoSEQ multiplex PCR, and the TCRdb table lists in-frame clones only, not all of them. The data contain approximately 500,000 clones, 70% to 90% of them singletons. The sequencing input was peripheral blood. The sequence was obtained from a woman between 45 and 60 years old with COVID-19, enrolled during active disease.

The CDR3 DNA is TGTGCCAGCAGTCAACAGGGGTATCAGCCCCAGCATTTT. The encoded protein is CASSQQGYQPQHF. The chain employs TRBV6-5 and TRBJ1-5; 7 bases map to TRBD1. The V segment lost 5 bases and the J segment 5 bases; nucleotides outside the gene matches: 3. This CDR3 has 13 residues. Germline V lookup: CDR1 MNHEY, CDR2 SVGAGI.